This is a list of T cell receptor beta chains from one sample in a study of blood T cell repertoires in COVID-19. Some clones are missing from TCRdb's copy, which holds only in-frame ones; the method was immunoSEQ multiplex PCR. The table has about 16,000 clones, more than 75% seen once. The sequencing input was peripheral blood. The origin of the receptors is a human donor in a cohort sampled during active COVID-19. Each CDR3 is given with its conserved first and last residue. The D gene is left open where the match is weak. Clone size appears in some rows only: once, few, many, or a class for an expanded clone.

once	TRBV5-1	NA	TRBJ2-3	TGCGCCAGCAGCTTGGTTGCGCTAGCGCCAGATACGCAGTATTTT	CASSLVALAPDTQYF
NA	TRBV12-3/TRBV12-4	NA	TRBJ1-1	TGTGCCAGCAGAAGGGGGACTGAAGCTTTCTTT	CASRRGTEAFF
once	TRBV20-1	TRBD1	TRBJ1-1	TGCAGTGCTGGAGAGGGGGCCGAAGCTTTCTTT	CSAGEGAEAFF
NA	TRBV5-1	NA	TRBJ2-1	TGCGCCAGCAGCTTGGCCCCGGGACTTTACAATGAGCAGTTCTTC	CASSLAPGLYNEQFF
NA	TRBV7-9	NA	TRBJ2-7	TGTGCCAGCGGCCCAGGGGACTACGAGCAGTACTTC	CASGPGDYEQYF
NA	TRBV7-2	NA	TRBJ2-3	TGTGCCAGCAGCCCAGGGACGGGGGAAGGGGATACGCAGTATTTT	CASSPGTGEGDTQYF
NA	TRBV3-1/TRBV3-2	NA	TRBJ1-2	TGTGCCAGCAGCTCGCAGGGAGGGGCACGGGACTACACCTTC	CASSSQGGARDYTF
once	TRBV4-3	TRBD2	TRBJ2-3	TGCGCCAGCAGCCAAGCGACTAGCTCCAGCACAGATACGCAGTATTTT	CASSQATSSSTDTQYF
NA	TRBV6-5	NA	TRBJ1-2	TGTGCCAGCAGGAAGACAGGAGAAGACTATGGCTACACCTTC	CASRKTGEDYGYTF
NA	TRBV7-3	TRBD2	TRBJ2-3	TGTGCCAGCAGCCAGCGGGGCCCCGCGGATACGCAGTATTTT	CASSQRGPADTQYF
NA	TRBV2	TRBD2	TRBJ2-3	TGTGCCAGCAAACCCCACAGCGGGGTAACGCAGTATTTT	CASKPHSGVTQYF
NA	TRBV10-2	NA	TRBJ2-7	TGCGCCAGCAGCGTAGGGGGTGGCGAGCAGTACTTC	CASSVGGGEQYF
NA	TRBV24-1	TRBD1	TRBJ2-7	TGTGCCACCCCCCCCCAAGACAGGGTCCGGTACGAGCAGTACTTC	CATPPQDRVRYEQYF
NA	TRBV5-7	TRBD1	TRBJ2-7	TGTGCCAGCAGCTTCCAACAGGGGTCCTACGAGCAGTACTTC	CASSFQQGSYEQYF
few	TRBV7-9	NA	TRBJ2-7	TGTGCCAGCAGCTTACAGGGGATAGGCGAGCAGTACTTC	CASSLQGIGEQYF
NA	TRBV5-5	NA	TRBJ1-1	TGTGCCAGCAACTTAGTATGGGAGGACACTGAAGCTTTCTTT	CASNLVWEDTEAFF
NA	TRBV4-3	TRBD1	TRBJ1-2	TGCGCCAGCAGCCAAGCCTACAGGGGGACCTACACCTTC	CASSQAYRGTYTF
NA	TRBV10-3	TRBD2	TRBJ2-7	TGTGCCATCAGTGCCCCGGCGAGCGGGGGATCCTACGAGCAGTACTTC	CAISAPASGGSYEQYF
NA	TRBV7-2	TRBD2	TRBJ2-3	TGTGCCAGCAGCTTCCTTCCATCTAGCGGGGGGGCCTCAGGTACGCAGTATTTT	CASSFLPSSGGASGTQYF
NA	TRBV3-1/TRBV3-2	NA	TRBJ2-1	TGTGCCAGCAGCCAACAGGGGTCCTACAATGAGCAGTTCTTC	CASSQQGSYNEQFF
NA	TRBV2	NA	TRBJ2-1	TGTGCCAGCCTACTGACAGGCTCCTACAATGAGCAGTTCTTC	CASLLTGSYNEQFF
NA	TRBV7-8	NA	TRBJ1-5	TGTGCCAGCAGCCTGGCGGGACAAGGGGGGGGGCCCCAGCATTTT	CASSLAGQGGGPQHF
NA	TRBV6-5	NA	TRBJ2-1	TGTGCCAGCAGGGCGGACAGTGGCTACAATGAGCAGTTCTTC	CASRADSGYNEQFF
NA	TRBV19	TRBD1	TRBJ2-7	TGTGCCAGTAGTGCGGGACAGGGAACCTACGAGCAGTACTTC	CASSAGQGTYEQYF
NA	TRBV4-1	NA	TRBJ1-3	TGCGCCAGCAGCCAAGGGGGGCAGAACTTGAGGAACACCATATATTTT	CASSQGGQNLRNTIYF
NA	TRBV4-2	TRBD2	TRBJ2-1	TGTGCCAGCAGCCCGAAATTAGAAGCGGGGGGACCCTACAATGAGCAGTTCTTC	CASSPKLEAGGPYNEQFF
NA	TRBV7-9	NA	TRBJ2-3	TGTGCCAGCAGCTCACTTTGGGCGGGGGCCCCCACAGATACGCAGTATTTT	CASSSLWAGAPTDTQYF
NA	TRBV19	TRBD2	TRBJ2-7	TGTGCCAGTAGTACTAGCGGGGGAGTCTACGAGCAGTACTTC	CASSTSGGVYEQYF
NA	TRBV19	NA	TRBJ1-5	TGTGCCAGTAGTATCCGGGGAAGCAATCAGCCCCAGCATTTT	CASSIRGSNQPQHF
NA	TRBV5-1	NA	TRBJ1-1	TGCGCCAGCAGCCCTAATACAGGGAACACTGAAGCTTTCTTT	CASSPNTGNTEAFF
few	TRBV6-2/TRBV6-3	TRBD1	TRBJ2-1	TGTGCCAGCAGTACACGGACAGGGTCCTACAATGAGCAGTTCTTC	CASSTRTGSYNEQFF
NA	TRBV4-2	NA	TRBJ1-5	TGTGCCAGCAAAGATGTAACGGGGAAGGGAAATCAGCCCCAGCATTTT	CASKDVTGKGNQPQHF
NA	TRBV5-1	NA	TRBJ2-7	TGCGCCAGCAGCTTGGGGAGTAGCTCCTACGAGCAGTACTTC	CASSLGSSSYEQYF
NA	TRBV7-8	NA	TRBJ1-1	TGTGCCAGCAGCTTTTTGGGGCTTAACAGGCTCCCTCGGAAACCGAACACTGAAGCTTTCTTT	CASSFLGLNRLPRKPNTEAFF
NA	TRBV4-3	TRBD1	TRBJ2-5	TGCGCCAGCAGCCAAGAATTCTCCGGGACAGGGTTTTACTTC	CASSQEFSGTGFYF
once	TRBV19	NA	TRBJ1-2	TGTGCCAGTAGTAGCCTGAGTTATGGCTACACCTTC	CASSSLSYGYTF
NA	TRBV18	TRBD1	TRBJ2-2	TGTGCCAGCTCGCTACGACAGGGTGAGGGCACCGGGGAGCTGTTTTTT	CASSLRQGEGTGELFF
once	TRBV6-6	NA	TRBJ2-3	TGTGCCAGCAGTTACCTACGGGGGACAGATACGCAGTATTTT	CASSYLRGTDTQYF
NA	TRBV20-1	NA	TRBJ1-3	TGCAGTGCTAGAGCACTAAACACCATATATTTT	CSARALNTIYF
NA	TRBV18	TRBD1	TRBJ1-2	TGTGCCAGCTCACCAAACGGGGACAGTGCATATGGCTACACCTTC	CASSPNGDSAYGYTF
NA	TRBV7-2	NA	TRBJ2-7	TGTGCCAGCAGCCTCAGCGGGTCCTACGAGCAGTACTTC	CASSLSGSYEQYF
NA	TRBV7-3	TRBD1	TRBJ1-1	TGTGCCAGCAGCCCCGGGACAGGGTTTGAAGCTTTCTTT	CASSPGTGFEAFF
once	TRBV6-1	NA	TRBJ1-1	TGTGCCAGCAGCGAAGTAACCCGGGGCACTGAAGCTTTCTTT	CASSEVTRGTEAFF
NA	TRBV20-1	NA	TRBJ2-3	TGCAGTGCTCCCCACTCTCATACGCAGTATTTT	CSAPHSHTQYF
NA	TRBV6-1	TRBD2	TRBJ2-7	TGTGCCAGCAGTGAAAGGACTAGCGGGGCCGAGCAGTACTTC	CASSERTSGAEQYF
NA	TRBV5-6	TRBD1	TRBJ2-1	TGTGCCAGCAGCTCCGGACAGGGGGTGCACAGCTCCTACAATGAGCAGTTCTTC	CASSSGQGVHSSYNEQFF
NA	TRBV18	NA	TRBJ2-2	TGTGCCAGCTACTCGACAGACGCGAACACCGGGGAGCTGTTTTTT	CASYSTDANTGELFF
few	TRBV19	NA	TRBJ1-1	TGTGCCAGTAGTACTCAGGGGTACACTGAAGCTTTCTTT	CASSTQGYTEAFF
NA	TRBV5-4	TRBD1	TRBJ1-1	TGTGCCAGCAGCTTAGGGATTAGGGGGCACGGCACTGAAGCTTTCTTT	CASSLGIRGHGTEAFF
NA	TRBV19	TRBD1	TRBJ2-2	TGTGCCAGTAGTATTAGGAAGGTGGCGGGACAGGGGGCGCCCGGGGAGCTGTTTTTT	CASSIRKVAGQGAPGELFF
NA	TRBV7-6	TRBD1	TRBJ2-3	TGTGCCAGCAGCTTATCAGGACAGGCTTTAGGTACGCAGTATTTT	CASSLSGQALGTQYF
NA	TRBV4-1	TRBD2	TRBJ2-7	TGCGCCAGCAGCCAAGAAAGGTACGGGGGGGCCTACGAGCAGTACTTC	CASSQERYGGAYEQYF
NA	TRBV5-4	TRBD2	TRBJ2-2	TGTGCCAGCAGCTTGGTACTAGCGGGGGGCACCGGGGAGCTGTTTTTT	CASSLVLAGGTGELFF
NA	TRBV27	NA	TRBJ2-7	TGTGCCAGCAGTCCATCACTAGGGTACGAGCAGTACTTC	CASSPSLGYEQYF
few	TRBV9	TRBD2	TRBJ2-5	TGTGCCAGCAGCTACGGGACTAGCGGGGGGGCCCTAAGGGAGACCCAGTACTTC	CASSYGTSGGALRETQYF